The subject of this entry is one TCR beta chain. These data come from a study of shared clonotypes between healthy human individuals. Looked up from germline, CDR1 is MNHEY and CDR2 is SMNVEV (reference sequence). The CDR3 length is 13 residues. V shed 6 bases, J shed 11 bases, and the junction held 12 bases outside the gene matches. The deep-level immunoSEQ assay was used. Profiling relied on immunoSEQ multiplex PCR, and the TCRdb table lists in-frame clones only, not all of them. The table records around 500,000 clones, about 85% of them present only once. What was sequenced was PBMCs. This clonotype was sampled from a woman in her thirties or forties in good health. Some clones in this sample may be carry-over from other donors' samples. V gene TRBV27 combines with J gene TRBJ1-1, with 7 bases identical to TRBD1. The CDR3 bases are TGTGCCAGCAGCAATCTTCCCACAGGGGCGGCTTTCTTT. Its protein product is CASSNLPTGAAFF.